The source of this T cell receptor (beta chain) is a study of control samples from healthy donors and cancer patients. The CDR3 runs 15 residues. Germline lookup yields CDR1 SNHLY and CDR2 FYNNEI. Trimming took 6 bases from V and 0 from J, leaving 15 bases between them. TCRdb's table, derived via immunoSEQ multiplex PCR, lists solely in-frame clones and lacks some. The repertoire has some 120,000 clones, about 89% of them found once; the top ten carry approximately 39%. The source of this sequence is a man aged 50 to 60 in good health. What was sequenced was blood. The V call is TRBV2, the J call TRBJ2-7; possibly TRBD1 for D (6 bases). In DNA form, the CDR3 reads TGTGCCAGCAGCGAGGGGGAATCAGGCTCCTACGAGCAGTACTTC. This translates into CASSEGESGSYEQYF.